The 12 T cell receptor beta chains given below trace back to one sample, sequenced in a study of cytomegalovirus exposure and HLA in healthy donors. PCR primers comprised 60 Vbeta and 13 Jbeta primers. Libraries were prepared by immunoSEQ multiplex PCR; TCRdb keeps only in-frame clonotypes and omits some of them. Of some 120,000 clones listed, around 69% are singletons. Sequencing was carried out using PBMCs. The source is a woman in her thirties or forties in good health and CMV-seropositive.

V gene TRBV7-2 combines with J gene TRBJ2-7, with D unclear. Trimming cost V 0 bases and J 6 bases, with 12 bases left between them. The CDR3 consists of 14 residues. Germline CDR1 and CDR2: SGHTA and FQGNSA. The CDR3 reads CASSLAQASSEQYF. CDR3 sequence (DNA): TGTGCCAGCAGCTTAGCGCAGGCTTCGAGCGAGCAGTACTTC.

V usage is TRBV6-1 and J usage is TRBJ2-7; 7 positions match TRBD1. The V gene end was trimmed by 5 bases and the J gene end by 4 bases; junction bases not matched to a gene: 8. Germline CDR1 and CDR2: MNHNS and SASEGT. The CDR3 is 14 residues long. The DNA of the CDR3 is TGTGCCAGCAGTAAAGACAGGGTTTCGTACGAGCAGTACTTC. Translation: CASSKDRVSYEQYF.

The V call is TRBV6-6, the J call TRBJ1-1; D unresolved. The CDR3 extends over 14 amino acids. In germline, CDR1 is MNHNY, CDR2 SVGAGI (reference sequence). V was cut by 2 bases and J by 1 base, with 8 bases left in between. CDR3 residues: CASSYEMRNTEAFF. In DNA form, the CDR3 reads TGTGCCAGCAGTTACGAAATGCGGAACACTGAAGCTTTCTTT.

This clone was detected a few times. V is TRBV6-5 and J is TRBJ1-1, with D perhaps TRBD1 (5 bases). V lost 7 bases and J 4 bases, leaving 16 bases between the germline ends. The germline V gene encodes CDR1 MNHEY and CDR2 SVGAGI. The CDR3 runs to 14 residues. The DNA of the CDR3 is TGTGCCAGCAAGTCTGGGGGGAGGGCCACTGAAGCTTTCTTT. Translating it yields CASKSGGRATEAFF.

The V call is TRBV15, the J call TRBJ1-5; D is undetermined. V was shortened by 0 bases and J by 0 bases, with 9 bases between the two germline ends. This CDR3 has 16 amino acids. CDR1 is LNHNV, CDR2 YYDKDF, per germline (reference sequence). The CDR3 sequence: CATSRDPGNSNQPQHF. The CDR3, as DNA: TGTGCCACCAGCAGAGACCCGGGAAATAGCAATCAGCCCCAGCATTTT.

This rearrangement joins TRBV27 to TRBJ1-5, with D maybe TRBD1 (6 bases). Looked up from germline, CDR1 is MNHEY and CDR2 is SMNVEV (reference sequence). The CDR3 length is 15 residues. V was shortened by 5 bases and J by 1 base, with 12 bases between the two germline ends. CDR3 sequence reads: CASSPGTTSNQPQHF. The CDR3 DNA is TGTGCCAGCAGTCCCGGGACAACAAGCAATCAGCCCCAGCATTTT.

This clone was counted a few times. The rearrangement joins TRBV5-4 to TRBJ1-1; D call uncertain. Germline values: CDR1 SGHNT, CDR2 YYREEE (reference sequence). The length of the CDR3 is 13 residues. Deletions cut 2 bases from V and 2 bases from J, with 7 bases between. The CDR3, as DNA: TGTGCCAGCAGCTTCTCGGGAAACACTGAAGCTTTCTTT. It specifies CASSFSGNTEAFF. Based on the CDR3 plus reference TRBV5-4 and TRBJ1-1, the full variable domain is ETGVTQSPTHLIKTRGQQVTLRCSSQSGHNTVSWYQQALGQGPQFIFQYYREEENGRGNFPPRFSGLQFPNYSSELNVNALELDDSALYLCASSFSGNTEAFFGQGTRLTVV.

The genes are TRBV7-2 and TRBJ1-2, with D unresolved. This CDR3 contains 13 residues. Trimming stripped 0 bases from V and 7 bases from J, with 9 bases between. Germline lookup yields CDR1 SGHTA and CDR2 FQGNSA. CDR3 sequence reads: CASSLAAGIGYTF. CDR3 DNA sequence: TGTGCCAGCAGCTTAGCGGCGGGGATTGGCTACACCTTC.

This clone was counted once. The chain joins TRBV4-1 to TRBJ1-1; D gene unclear. V was trimmed by 1 base and J by 1 base, leaving 19 bases between them. The CDR3 runs 18 residues. Germline CDR1 reads MGHRA; CDR2 reads YSYEKL. CDR3 nucleotide sequence: TGCGCCAGCAGCCAAGGGTGGGGAGACTTACCAGAGAACACTGAAGCTTTCTTT. Translating gives CASSQGWGDLPENTEAFF.

This sequence joins TRBV5-1 and TRBJ2-7; 9 bases are shared with TRBD1. V was pared by 4 bases and J by 3 bases, with 11 bases of the junction left unmatched. This CDR3 comprises 16 residues. CDR1 is SGHRS and CDR2 is YFSETQ in the germline V gene. CDR3 loop: CASSKNTGTGSYEQYF. Here the CDR3 DNA reads TGCGCCAGCAGCAAGAATACCGGGACAGGGAGCTACGAGCAGTACTTC.

This clone was seen many times. This CDR3 reads CASSATGTGEAFF. CDR3 DNA sequence: TGTGCCAGCAGTGCCACCGGGACAGGGGAAGCTTTCTTT. V usage is TRBV6-5 and J usage is TRBJ1-1; 9 positions match TRBD1. V lost 5 bases and J lost 8; bases outside the gene matches: 6. Per germline, CDR1 MNHEY and CDR2 SVGAGI. There are 13 residues in the CDR3.

J is TRBJ2-1 and V is TRBV7-2; TRBD2 aligns across 8 bases. The ends lost 5 bases at V and 9 bases at J; junction bases unmatched: 12. CDR1 SGHTA and CDR2 FQGNSA come from the germline V gene. CDR3 length equals 15 residues. The CDR3 is CASSPAGLGFREQFF. The CDR3 DNA reads TGTGCCAGCAGCCCGGCGGGACTAGGATTCCGTGAGCAGTTCTTC.